One sample yielded the 29 T cell receptor beta chains listed below, sequenced in a study of regulatory T cells in long-lasting Graves disease. Time point meaning: newly diagnosed GD, antithyroid drugs for less than 3 months. Generation of the TCR library employed RNA extracted from PBMCs. According to the study, TCR beta libraries were built with iRepertoire HTBI primers and CDR3-region Arm-PCR. Each CDR3 protein gets one entry after TCRdb re-called the multiplex PCR reads with MiXCR. The sample yields a few hundred thousand distinct CDR3 sequences, roughly 16% seen once. The sample also formed part of further work on T cells in Graves' hyperthyroidism and ophthalmopathy.

The source was peripheral blood mononuclear cells (PBMCs), collected at new diagnosis, from a patient treated with antithyroid drugs. The receptors derive from a woman aged 18-35 years with Graves disease.

This clonotype showed up just a few times. V and J are TRBV7-9 and TRBJ1-1, with D hard to call. Trimming stripped 2 bases from V and 4 bases from J, with 11 bases between. The CDR3 is 14 residues long. Germline V gene sequence: CDR1 SEHNR, CDR2 FQNEAQ (reference sequence). This CDR3 reads CASSLRVPSTEAFF. As DNA, the CDR3 is TGTGCCAGCAGCTTAAGGGTCCCCTCCACTGAAGCTTTCTTT.

Only a few counts were recorded for this clonotype. This sequence joins TRBV6-2 or TRBV6-3 and TRBJ2-1; D is unresolved. This CDR3 is 16 amino acids long. Trimming removed 2 bases from V and 3 bases from J, with 14 bases in between. The germline V gene encodes CDR1 MNHEY and CDR2 SVGEGT. The DNA of the CDR3 is TGTGCCAGCAGTTACCAGTCCCAAAACATCTACAATGAGCAGTTCTTC. Encoded protein: CASSYQSQNIYNEQFF.

This clonotype occurred many times. J is TRBJ2-2 and V is TRBV12-3 or TRBV12-4; D tentatively reads TRBD1 or TRBD2 (5 bases each). V lost 3 bases, J lost 5 bases, and 13 bases lay in between. This CDR3 is built from 15 residues. CDR3 sequence (DNA): TGTGCCAGCAGTTTGGGTCAGGGACCGACCGGGGAGCTGTTTTTT. This translates into CASSLGQGPTGELFF.

This clonotype appeared a few times. This chain uses TRBV9 with TRBJ2-2; D is undetermined. V gave up 0 bases and J gave up 7 bases, with 7 bases separating them. The V gene's germline CDR1 is SGDLS and CDR2 YYNGEE. The CDR3 runs 13 residues. CDR3 in amino acids: CASSVALGGELFF. In DNA form, the CDR3 reads TGTGCCAGCAGCGTAGCTCTAGGCGGGGAGCTGTTTTTT.

There are many counts of this clonotype. One end of the junction is discordant with germline, which a read error may explain. The chain has TRBV3-1 and TRBJ2-2, with D possibly TRBD1 on 6 matching bases. CDR1 is LGHDT, CDR2 YNNKEL, per germline (reference sequence). The CDR3 consists of 11 residues. Here the CDR3 reads CANSQVQGLFF. The DNA for the CDR3 is TGTGCCAACAGCCAAGTACAGGGGCTGTTTTTT. Variable domain in full (rest from reference TRBV3-1 and TRBJ2-2): DTAVSQTPKYLVTQMGNDKSIKCEQNLGHDTMYWYKQDSKKFLKIMFSYNNKELIINETVPNRFSPKSPDKAHLNLHINSLELGDSAVYFCANSQVQGLFFGEGSRLTVL.

In this sample, this clonotype turned up many times. V is TRBV2 and J is TRBJ1-1; D gene unclear. Deletions cut 10 bases from V and 4 bases from J, with 19 bases between. CDR1 is SNHLY and CDR2 is FYNNEI in the germline V gene. The CDR3 spans 14 residues. The CDR3 DNA sequence: TGTGCCACCTCCATGCCGGGAAAAATCACTGAAGCTTTCTTT. Translation gives CATSMPGKITEAFF.

Regarding this clonotype: Just one base apart from a much larger clone, this may be a read error. This chain connects TRBV20-1 to TRBJ2-1; D is unclear. This CDR3 comprises 11 residues. Germline V CDR1 and CDR2: DFQATT, SNEGSKA (reference sequence). The CDR3 bases are TGCAATGCCCTACCTCTTGGTGAGCAGTTCTTC. Its protein is CNALPLGEQFF.

This clonotype was counted ten times or more. This chain connects TRBV12-3 or TRBV12-4 to TRBJ2-7; possibly TRBD2 for D (5 bases). The CDR3 totals 16 residues. Deletions cut 1 base from V and 3 bases from J, with 16 bases between. CDR3 nucleotide sequence: TGTGCCAGCAGTTTAGTATGGAGCGGTTCCTTCTACGAGCAGTACTTC. This codes for CASSLVWSGSFYEQYF.

This clonotype has at least ten counts. The chain is built from TRBV20-1 and TRBJ2-1, with D maybe TRBD2 (5 bases). The CDR3 has 14 amino acids. Between the trimmed V and J ends, which lost 3 bases and 3 bases, there was a span of 12 bases. The germline CDR1 and CDR2 sequences are DFQATT and SNEGSKA (reference sequence). The CDR3 DNA follows: TGCAGTGCTAGTCCGCCCCGGGGCTACAATGAGCAGTTCTTC. It encodes CSASPPRGYNEQFF.

The genes are TRBV7-2 and TRBJ2-5; tentatively, D is TRBD2 (6 bases). The germline CDR1 and CDR2 sequences are SGHTA and FQGNSA. The CDR3 runs to 16 residues. Trimming stripped 6 bases from V and 5 bases from J, with 22 bases between. The CDR3 loop is CASSYTGTPGEETQYF. CDR3 sequence (DNA): TGTGCCAGCAGTTATACCGGGACCCCGGGGGAGGAGACCCAGTACTTC.

A few counts support this clonotype. V is TRBV28 and J is TRBJ1-3; 7 positions agree with TRBD1. V lost 8 bases, J lost 3 bases, and 13 bases stayed unmatched. Germline V gene data show CDR1 as MDHEN and CDR2 as SYDVKM. The CDR3 length is 16 residues. The CDR3 loop is CASAPAGPGGGNTIYF. CDR3 bases: TGTGCCAGCGCGCCGGCTGGGCCAGGGGGTGGAAACACCATATATTTT.

This clonotype came up many times. The rearrangement links TRBV12-3 or TRBV12-4 to TRBJ1-1; perhaps TRBD1 as D (6 bases). With 2 bases removed from V and 3 bases from J, the gap between germline ends came to 28 bases. The CDR3 spans 20 residues. The CDR3, as DNA: TGTGCCAGCAGTTTAAATGACTATGGACAGCCCTGGGTCGAGGACACTGAAGCTTTCTTT. Encoded protein: CASSLNDYGQPWVEDTEAFF.

This clonotype was detected ten times or more. This chain joins TRBV11-3 and TRBJ2-3; 8 bases line up with TRBD2. The junction had 17 bases not matched to a gene; V was cut back by 5 bases and J by 7 bases. The CDR3 consists of 17 residues. Germline V gene sequence: CDR1 SGHNT, CDR2 YENEEA. CDR3 sequence: CASSPDSLLAEGNTQYF. CDR3 DNA: TGTGCCAGCAGCCCAGATTCCTTACTAGCGGAGGGGAATACGCAGTATTTT.

This clonotype was counted at least ten times. The chain joins TRBV6-5 to TRBJ1-1, with D unclear. The CDR3 is 12 amino acids. The ends were cut back, 3 bases at V and 3 bases at J, with 5 bases in the middle. From germline, CDR1 is MNHEY and CDR2 SVGAGI. DNA for the CDR3: TGTGCCAGCAGTTATTTAGACACTGAAGCTTTCTTT. Encoded protein: CASSYLDTEAFF.

The rearrangement links TRBV29-1 to TRBJ2-1; 15 nucleotides line up with TRBD2. CDR1 and CDR2 from the germline V gene are SQVTM and ANQGSEA. This CDR3 has 15 amino acids. V trimming: 5 bases; J trimming: 9 bases; junction bases outside the gene matches: 8. The CDR3 DNA reads TGCAGCGTTCAACGGACTAGCGGGGGGGGTAGTGAGCAGTTCTTC. Its translation: CSVQRTSGGGSEQFF.

This clonotype was picked up many times. This chain links TRBV7-6 with TRBJ2-7; TRBD1 matches at 12 bases. V gave up 5 bases and J gave up 2 bases; unmatched junction bases: 4. This CDR3 has 15 amino acids. The germline V gene encodes CDR1 SGHVS and CDR2 FNYEAQ. The CDR3 region is CASSPGTGGPYEQYF. CDR3 DNA sequence: TGTGCCAGCAGCCCCGGGACAGGGGGCCCCTACGAGCAGTACTTC.

A remark on this clonotype: At one boundary the junction diverges from the germline segment, which might be a read error. Here the CDR3 reads CASSSIRGMKPQHF. The CDR3, as DNA: TGTGCCAGCAGCTCAATTAGGGGTATGAAGCCCCAGCATTTT. The V call is TRBV4-1, the J call TRBJ1-5; tentatively, D is TRBD1 (5 bases). Germline CDR1 is MGHRA and CDR2 is YSYEKL. The CDR3 spans 14 residues.

The chain joins TRBV10-3 to TRBJ2-7; 9 bases are shared with TRBD1. CDR1 and CDR2 (germline): ENHRY, SYGVKD. J lost 3 bases, V lost 2 bases, and 5 bases had no gene match. This CDR3 spans 15 amino acids. In nucleotides, the CDR3 is TGTGCCATCAGTGAGACCCCGGGACAGGGCTACGAGCAGTACTTC. Its protein is CAISETPGQGYEQYF.

This clonotype was picked up many times. CDR3 loop: CASSWETGTEAFF. DNA for the CDR3: TGCGCCAGCAGCTGGGAGACTGGCACTGAAGCTTTCTTT. The rearrangement joins TRBV4-1 to TRBJ1-1; no definite D call. CDR3 length: 13 amino acids. V was pared by 5 bases and J by 4 bases, with 11 bases between. Per the germline V gene, CDR1 is MGHRA and CDR2 is YSYEKL.

The sample holds many counts of this clonotype. This chain links TRBV18 with TRBJ2-3; D call uncertain. Germline V gene sequence: CDR1 KGHSH, CDR2 LQKENI. The CDR3 is 13 amino acids. V dropped 8 bases and J dropped 3 bases, with 12 bases sitting between them. The CDR3: CASSPSGTDTQYF. CDR3 sequence (DNA): TGTGCCAGCAGCCCATCTGGAACAGATACGCAGTATTTT. The variable domain in full, completed from reference TRBV18 and TRBJ2-3, reads NAGVMQNPRHLVRRRGQEARLRCSPMKGHSHVYWYRQLPEEGLKFMVYLQKENIIDESGMPKERFSAEFPKEGPSILRIQQVVRGDSAAYFCASSPSGTDTQYFGPGTRLTVL.

The chain has TRBV3-1 and TRBJ1-3; no reliable D call. The germline V and J ends were trimmed by 0 bases and 2 bases, with 14 bases remaining between them. The CDR3 totals 17 residues. Germline assignment: CDR1 LGHDT and CDR2 YNNKEL (reference sequence). The CDR3 loop reads CASSQDYWAGAGNTIYF. As DNA, the CDR3 is TGTGCCAGCAGCCAAGATTACTGGGCCGGGGCTGGAAACACCATATATTTT.

This clonotype was detected many times. The V call is TRBV27, the J call TRBJ2-1, with D hard to call. Trimming pared 1 base from V and 8 bases from J, leaving 12 bases between. This CDR3 has 14 amino acids. Germline values: CDR1 MNHEY, CDR2 SMNVEV (reference sequence). CDR3 sequence (DNA): TGTGCCAGCAGTTTATTTAGGCCGTCGGATGAGCAGTTCTTC. This gives the protein CASSLFRPSDEQFF.

This clonotype has a count of ten or more. The CDR3 DNA reads as TGTGCCAGCAACCTAATTGGTTACGAGCAGTACTTC. Protein product: CASNLIGYEQYF. V gene TRBV12-3 or TRBV12-4 combines with J gene TRBJ2-7; D gene ambiguous. The V end was cut by 7 bases, the J end by 4 bases, with 11 bases between. The CDR3 runs 12 residues.

This clonotype has at least ten counts. DNA of the CDR3: TGTGCCTGGAGTGCGATACACGGAGGCACTGAAGCTTTCTTT. This gives the protein CAWSAIHGGTEAFF. The chain carries TRBV30 and TRBJ1-1, with unresolved D. The germline V gene has CDR1 GTSNPN and CDR2 SVGIG (reference sequence). The CDR3 consists of 14 residues. Trimming cost V 1 base and J 4 bases, with 13 bases left between them.

In its sample, this clonotype was seen many times. The genes are TRBV6-5 and TRBJ2-5; D is ambiguous. Germline CDR1 reads MNHEY; CDR2 reads SVGAGI. V lost 2 bases, J lost 10 bases, and 14 bases lay in between. This CDR3 has 13 amino acids. The CDR3 spells CASSYQRRSSQYF. Written as DNA, the CDR3 is TGTGCCAGCAGTTACCAGCGCCGGTCGAGCCAGTACTTC.

This clonotype occurred a few times. The J gene is TRBJ1-5, the V gene TRBV13; TRBD1 aligns across 8 bases. CDR1 PRHDT and CDR2 FYEKMQ come from the germline V gene (reference sequence). Germline trimming cut 0 bases from V and 5 bases from J; bases unmatched to any gene: 9. CDR3 length equals 17 residues. CDR3 sequence reads: CASSLGLRTGKYQPQHF. In DNA, the CDR3 is TGTGCCAGCAGCTTAGGGCTCCGGACAGGGAAGTATCAGCCCCAGCATTTT.

This clonotype was seen ten or more times. The chain employs TRBV5-1 and TRBJ2-7; no clear D gene. The CDR3 sequence is 16 residues long. Between the trimmed V and J ends, which lost 5 bases and 0 bases, there was a span of 18 bases. Germline assignment: CDR1 SGHRS and CDR2 YFSETQ. The CDR3 DNA reads TGCGCCAGCAGGGAAACGTTTACACCGAGCTCCTACGAGCAGTACTTC. Its translation: CASRETFTPSSYEQYF.

The chain is built from TRBV5-4 and TRBJ1-1; the D gene is possibly TRBD1 (5 bases). Germline CDR1 and CDR2: SGHNT and YYREEE (reference sequence). V dropped 0 bases and J dropped 2 bases, with 8 bases sitting between them. CDR3 size: 14 residues. The CDR3 coding sequence is TGTGCCAGCAGCTTGGAAAGGGACAACACTGAAGCTTTCTTT. Translating it yields CASSLERDNTEAFF.

A note on this clonotype: One end of the junction does not line up with germline, which may come from a read error. The rearrangement joins TRBV6-4 to TRBJ1-2; TRBD1 is a possible D gene (6 bases). Germline CDR1 reads MRHNA; CDR2 reads SNTAGT. There are 13 residues in the CDR3. CDR3 DNA sequence: TGTGCCAGCAGTCCCGACAGGTTCCGAGGCTACGCCTTC. This codes for CASSPDRFRGYAF.